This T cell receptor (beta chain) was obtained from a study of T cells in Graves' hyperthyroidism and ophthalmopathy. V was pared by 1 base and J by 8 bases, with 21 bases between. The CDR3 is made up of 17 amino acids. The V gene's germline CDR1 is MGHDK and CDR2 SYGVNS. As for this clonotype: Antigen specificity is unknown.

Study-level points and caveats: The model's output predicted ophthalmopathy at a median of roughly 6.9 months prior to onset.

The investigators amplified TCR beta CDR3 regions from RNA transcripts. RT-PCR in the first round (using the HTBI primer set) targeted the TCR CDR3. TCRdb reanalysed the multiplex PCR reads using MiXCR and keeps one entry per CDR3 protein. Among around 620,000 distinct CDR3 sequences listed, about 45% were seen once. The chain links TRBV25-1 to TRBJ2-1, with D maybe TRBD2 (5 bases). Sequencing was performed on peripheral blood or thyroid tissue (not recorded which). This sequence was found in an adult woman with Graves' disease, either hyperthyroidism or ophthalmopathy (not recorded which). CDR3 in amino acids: CASSESKYGLPEYEQFF. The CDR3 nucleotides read TGTGCCAGCAGTGAATCGAAGTACGGACTTCCGGAGTATGAGCAGTTCTTC.